This TCR beta chain was sequenced during a study of cytomegalovirus exposure and HLA in healthy donors. Findings and limits, study-wide: Investigators reported some 150 TCR beta chains as tied to cytomegalovirus.

A note on this clone: The antigen remains unidentified.

TCRdb keeps only in-frame clones here, not all; method: immunoSEQ multiplex PCR. Of approximately 160,000 clones listed, approximately 96% are singletons. Germline V gene lookup returns CDR1 MNHEY and CDR2 SMNVEV (reference sequence). This CDR3 has 13 amino acids. Trimming pared 5 bases from V and 1 base from J, leaving 8 bases between. Source material: PBMCs. The V gene is TRBV27, the J gene TRBJ1-1, with D perhaps TRBD1 (5 bases). The sequence was obtained from a woman aged 18-29 years in good health and CMV-seronegative. This CDR3 is CASSLDRNTEAFF. The CDR3, as DNA: TGTGCCAGCAGTCTTGACAGGAACACTGAAGCTTTCTTT.